This T cell receptor (beta chain) is from a study of T cells in Graves' hyperthyroidism and ophthalmopathy. Overall study findings and caveats: Most thyroid-expanded clonotypes above 0.001 were also found in blood.

About this clonotype itself: No antigen is known for it.

What was amplified from RNA transcripts were TCR beta CDR3 regions. A first-round RT-PCR of the TCR CDR3 used the HTBI primer set. MiXCR, applied by TCRdb to the multiplex PCR reads, yields one record per CDR3 protein. Here the sample spans hundreds of thousands of distinct CDR3 sequences, 45% being singletons. Germline V gene sequence: CDR1 LNHDA, CDR2 SQIVND (reference sequence). V was shortened by 7 bases and J by 3 bases, with 16 bases between the two germline ends. The CDR3 spans 15 residues. The gene calls are TRBV19 and TRBJ1-5; tentative D call: TRBD1 (6 bases). Sequencing was done on a sample of peripheral blood or thyroid tissue (not recorded which). The TCR was taken from an adult man with Graves' disease, either hyperthyroidism or ophthalmopathy (not recorded which). DNA of the CDR3: TGTGCCAGTAATAAGTTGGGGGCGTACAATCAGCCCCAGCATTTT. This sequence encodes CASNKLGAYNQPQHF.